Listed here are 9 T cell receptor beta chains from one sample, sequenced in a study of control samples from healthy donors and cancer patients. Some clones are missing from TCRdb's copy, which holds only in-frame ones; the method was immunoSEQ multiplex PCR. The table shows under 200,000 clones, with 91% occurring only once. The specimen was blood. These receptors all come from a woman aged 25 to 39 in good health.

The chain employs TRBV28 and TRBJ2-1, with D maybe TRBD2 (7 bases). Per the germline V gene, CDR1 is MDHEN and CDR2 is SYDVKM. V lost 4 bases and J lost 9, with 16 bases in between. This CDR3 comprises 14 residues. The CDR3 DNA sequence: TGTGCCAGCAGTTACTCGACTAGCAGGGGTGAGCAGTTCTTC. This codes for CASSYSTSRGEQFF. Using reference TRBV28 and TRBJ2-1 for the parts outside the CDR3, the full variable domain is DVKVTQSSRYLVKRTGEKVFLECVQDMDHENMFWYRQDPGLGLRLIYFSYDVKMKEKGDIPEGYSVSREKKERFSLILESASTNQTSMYLCASSYSTSRGEQFFGPGTRLTVL.

The chain employs TRBV19 and TRBJ2-7; 10 nucleotides line up with TRBD1. The CDR3 spans 15 residues. Trimming cost V 5 bases and J 0 bases; bases outside gene matches: 4. CDR1 is LNHDA and CDR2 is SQIVND in the germline V gene (reference sequence). CDR3 protein: CASSPGTGASYEQYF. As DNA, the CDR3 is TGTGCCAGTAGTCCGGGGACAGGGGCCTCCTACGAGCAGTACTTC.

This clone was recorded once. This chain connects TRBV5-4 to TRBJ1-4; D unclear. The V and J ends lost 4 bases and 0 bases respectively, with 7 bases between them. In germline, CDR1 is SGHNT, CDR2 YYREEE (reference sequence). This CDR3 has 14 amino acids. Here the CDR3 DNA reads TGTGCCAGCAGCGCCGATGCAACTAATGAAAAACTGTTTTTT. It yields the protein CASSADATNEKLFF. Combining the CDR3 with reference TRBV5-4 and TRBJ1-4 gives the whole variable domain ETGVTQSPTHLIKTRGQQVTLRCSSQSGHNTVSWYQQALGQGPQFIFQYYREEENGRGNFPPRFSGLQFPNYSSELNVNALELDDSALYLCASSADATNEKLFFGSGTQLSVL.

The chain recombines TRBV6-1 with TRBJ2-7; 7 bases align to TRBD1. The germline V gene encodes CDR1 MNHNS and CDR2 SASEGT. The CDR3 loop spans 13 amino acids. V lost 3 bases, J lost 4 bases, and 3 bases stayed unmatched. This CDR3 is CASSETGNYEQYF. CDR3 in DNA: TGTGCCAGCAGTGAGACAGGGAATTACGAGCAGTACTTC.

The J gene is TRBJ1-2, the V gene TRBV2, with a weak D call TRBD1 (5 bases). V lost 3 bases to trimming and J lost 5 bases, with 10 bases between them. Looked up from germline, CDR1 is SNHLY and CDR2 is FYNNEI. There are 13 residues in the CDR3. In DNA form, the CDR3 reads TGTGCCAGCAGTGACTCAGGGCTTTATGGCTACACCTTC. Translated: CASSDSGLYGYTF.

This chain joins TRBV13 and TRBJ2-1; 13 bases match TRBD2. Losses at the gene ends were 5 bases for V and 6 bases for J; bases not matched to a gene: 7. Germline V gives CDR1 PRHDT, CDR2 FYEKMQ (reference sequence). The CDR3 spans 16 residues. CDR3 protein: CASSPTTSGRANEQFF. As DNA, the CDR3 is TGTGCCAGCAGCCCAACCACTAGCGGGAGGGCCAATGAGCAGTTCTTC.

The chain combines TRBV5-3 with TRBJ1-2; D call uncertain. TRBV5-3 is an ORF, and what it does is uncertain. This CDR3 has 12 residues. Trimming shortened V by 7 bases and J by 6 bases, and 13 bases separated the two germline ends. The CDR3 loop reads CARYGFKDGYTF. As DNA, the CDR3 is TGTGCCAGATATGGGTTTAAGGATGGCTACACCTTC.

To note about this clone: Compared with germline, one end of the junction differs, possibly owing to a read error. CDR3 amino acids: CASSEGAYEQCF. The DNA of the CDR3 is TGCGCCAGCAGTGAGGGGGCCTACGAGCAGTGCTTC. This chain joins TRBV10-2 and TRBJ2-7; D perhaps matches TRBD1 (5 bases). The CDR3 runs to 12 residues. CDR1 WSHSY and CDR2 SAAADI come from the germline V gene.

The chain combines TRBV6-1 with TRBJ1-1; 7 bases agree with TRBD1. There are 15 residues in the CDR3. The germline V gene encodes CDR1 MNHNS and CDR2 SASEGT. The V gene end was trimmed by 3 bases and the J gene end by 3 bases; junction bases not matched to a gene: 7. The CDR3, as DNA: TGTGCCAGCAGTGACGCGACAGGGTCGTACACTGAAGCTTTCTTT. The encoded protein is CASSDATGSYTEAFF.